The clone carrying this T cell receptor beta chain was observed many times. This specimen belongs to a study of T-cell reconstitution after alpha-beta-depleted transplantation in children. Germline CDR1 SGHRS, CDR2 YFSETQ. There are 13 residues in the CDR3. The junction had 6 bases not matched to a gene; V was cut back by 4 bases and J by 6 bases. Researchers prepared the TCRbeta library using unique molecular identifiers, the study reports. TCRdb redid the calling of the PCR reads with MiXCR, one entry per CDR3 protein. Of approximately 240,000 distinct CDR3 sequences listed, over 9.5% are singletons.

The source is a human donor who donated a stem cell graft to a child with SCID. Sequenced here: PBMCs from the stem cell graft donor, sampled from the stem cell graft. V usage is TRBV5-1 and J usage is TRBJ1-2; TRBD1 matches 7 bases. The CDR3 sequence: CASSTTGLHGYTF. DNA for the CDR3: TGCGCCAGCAGCACGACAGGGCTACATGGCTACACCTTC.